This is a list of T cell receptor beta chains from one sample in a study of T-cell memory formation after mild COVID-19. TCRdb fed the 5' RACE reads into MiXCR, producing one record per CDR3 protein. The sample records approximately 350,000 distinct CDR3 sequences, under 15% being singletons. The sample was PBMCs or a T cell subset sorted from them (not recorded which). The receptors shown here come from a man aged 18 to 35 who had mild COVID-19 (a few samples of this study predate the infection). Cell type and time point are not known. Each CDR3 is given with its conserved first and last residue. D genes are given only for firm matches. Clone size is given for some rows only: seen once, a few or many times, or a class if the clone is expanded.

v_gene: TRBV4-3; j_gene: TRBJ2-2; d_gene: TRBD2; abundance: .; len: 19; CDR3nt: TGCGCCAGCAGCCAAGGTGGTCTAGCGGGGGGGCCGGGCACCGGGGAGCTGTTTTTT; CDR3aa: CASSQGGLAGGPGTGELFF
v_gene: TRBV7-9; j_gene: TRBJ2-1; d_gene: .; abundance: few; len: 12; CDR3nt: TGTGCCAGCGGGGGTACCTACAATGAGCAGTTCTTC; CDR3aa: CASGGTYNEQFF
v_gene: TRBV7-6; j_gene: TRBJ1-2; d_gene: .; abundance: few; len: 13; CDR3nt: TGTGCCAGCAGCTCAGCAGGAAGCTATGGCTACACCTTC; CDR3aa: CASSSAGSYGYTF
v_gene: TRBV10-3; j_gene: TRBJ1-6; d_gene: TRBD1; abundance: many; len: 16; CDR3nt: TGTGCCATCAGTGGTTTAGCAGGGGGTCTCGGGTCACCCCTCCACTTT; CDR3aa: CAISGLAGGLGSPLHF
v_gene: TRBV12-3/TRBV12-4; j_gene: TRBJ1-6; d_gene: .; abundance: few; len: 13; CDR3nt: TGTGCCAGCAGTTTAGATGGGGGTTCACCCCTCCACTTT; CDR3aa: CASSLDGGSPLHF
v_gene: TRBV4-3; j_gene: TRBJ2-1; d_gene: TRBD2; abundance: many; len: 15; CDR3nt: TGCGCCAGCAGCCCGCTAGCGGGGGGAAACAATGAGCAGTTCTTC; CDR3aa: CASSPLAGGNNEQFF
v_gene: TRBV9; j_gene: TRBJ2-3; d_gene: .; abundance: few; len: 15; CDR3nt: TGTGCCAGCAGCGCCCTCTTAAGTGGGGCAGATACGCAGTATTTT; CDR3aa: CASSALLSGADTQYF
v_gene: TRBV6-2/TRBV6-3; j_gene: TRBJ2-7; d_gene: .; abundance: many; len: 13; CDR3nt: TGTGCCAGCAGTTTCGGGGGACCCTACGAGCAGTACTTC; CDR3aa: CASSFGGPYEQYF
v_gene: TRBV20-1; j_gene: TRBJ1-6; d_gene: TRBD1; abundance: few; len: 14; CDR3nt: TGCAGTGCTATTGGGACAGAGAATAATTCACCCCTCCACTTT; CDR3aa: CSAIGTENNSPLHF
v_gene: TRBV7-3; j_gene: TRBJ2-3; d_gene: TRBD2; abundance: few; len: 17; CDR3nt: TGTGCCAGCAGCCGCCTGGGGGGGAGTTCTAGCACAGATACGCAGTATTTT; CDR3aa: CASSRLGGSSSTDTQYF
v_gene: TRBV4-1; j_gene: TRBJ1-1; d_gene: .; abundance: many; len: 14; CDR3nt: TGCGCCAGCAGCCCCTCGACAGGGAACACTGAAGCTTTCTTT; CDR3aa: CASSPSTGNTEAFF
v_gene: TRBV6-6; j_gene: TRBJ1-2; d_gene: .; abundance: few; len: 13; CDR3nt: TGTGCCAGCAGCTCGGAGGGATCCTATGGCTACACCTTC; CDR3aa: CASSSEGSYGYTF
v_gene: TRBV28; j_gene: TRBJ1-1; d_gene: TRBD1; abundance: .; len: 14; CDR3nt: TGTGCCAGCAGCACGAGGACAGGGACCTCCGAAGCTTTCTTT; CDR3aa: CASSTRTGTSEAFF
v_gene: TRBV6-1; j_gene: TRBJ1-6; d_gene: TRBD1; abundance: few; len: 15; CDR3nt: TGTGCCGGCAATACGAGGACAGGAGCCGTTTCACCCCTCCACTTT; CDR3aa: CAGNTRTGAVSPLHF
v_gene: TRBV18; j_gene: TRBJ2-2; d_gene: TRBD1; abundance: few; len: 15; CDR3nt: TGTGCCAGCTCACCACAGGGACAGCTAACCGGGGAGCTGTTTTTT; CDR3aa: CASSPQGQLTGELFF
v_gene: TRBV11-2; j_gene: TRBJ2-7; d_gene: .; abundance: .; len: 14; CDR3nt: TGTGCCAGCAGCTTAACCCTCCCCTCCTACGAGCAGTACTTC; CDR3aa: CASSLTLPSYEQYF
v_gene: TRBV6-1; j_gene: TRBJ1-4; d_gene: TRBD1; abundance: .; len: 13; CDR3nt: TGTGCCAGCAGTGAGACAGGGGGGGAAAAACTGTTTTTT; CDR3aa: CASSETGGEKLFF
v_gene: TRBV5-1; j_gene: TRBJ1-6; d_gene: .; abundance: few; len: 13; CDR3nt: TGCGCCAGCAGCTTGTCGCAGGCCTCTGTGCTCCACTTT; CDR3aa: CASSLSQASVLHF
v_gene: TRBV5-1; j_gene: TRBJ2-2; d_gene: .; abundance: few; len: 18; CDR3nt: TGCGCCAGCAGCGCGCCGATTCTAGGGGCTAAAGACACCGGGGAGCTGTTTTTT; CDR3aa: CASSAPILGAKDTGELFF
v_gene: TRBV7-2; j_gene: TRBJ2-3; d_gene: TRBD2; abundance: few; len: 15; CDR3nt: TGTGCCAGCAGCTTAATGGCGGGGGGTTATGATACGCAGTATTTT; CDR3aa: CASSLMAGGYDTQYF
v_gene: TRBV20-1; j_gene: TRBJ2-6; d_gene: .; abundance: .; len: 14; CDR3nt: TGCAGTGCTAGGGCAGGGACCGGGGCCAACGTCCTGACTTTC; CDR3aa: CSARAGTGANVLTF
v_gene: TRBV18; j_gene: TRBJ1-2; d_gene: .; abundance: once; len: 12; CDR3nt: TGTGCCAGCTCAGGGCCTGAGTATGGCTACACCTTC; CDR3aa: CASSGPEYGYTF
v_gene: TRBV7-2; j_gene: TRBJ1-2; d_gene: .; abundance: .; len: 14; CDR3nt: TGTGCCAGCAGCGAACGCTCGGGGACATATGGCTACACCTTC; CDR3aa: CASSERSGTYGYTF
v_gene: TRBV20-1; j_gene: TRBJ2-1; d_gene: .; abundance: few; len: 12; CDR3nt: TGCAGTGCTAGAGGAGTTTGGGATGAGCAGTTCTTC; CDR3aa: CSARGVWDEQFF
v_gene: TRBV25-1; j_gene: TRBJ1-1; d_gene: .; abundance: few; len: 12; CDR3nt: TGTGCCAGCAGGGAGGCCTACACTGAAGCTTTCTTT; CDR3aa: CASREAYTEAFF
v_gene: TRBV6-6; j_gene: TRBJ1-5; d_gene: .; abundance: few; len: 16; CDR3nt: TGTGCCAGCAGTTACGCAGGGAAAGGGAGCAATCAGCCCCAGCATTTT; CDR3aa: CASSYAGKGSNQPQHF
v_gene: TRBV5-1; j_gene: TRBJ2-3; d_gene: .; abundance: .; len: 12; CDR3nt: TGCGCCAGCATGGCGGGCAGAGATACGCAGTATTTT; CDR3aa: CASMAGRDTQYF
v_gene: TRBV6-5; j_gene: TRBJ2-3; d_gene: TRBD2; abundance: many; len: 12; CDR3nt: TGTGCCAGCAGTCCGGGGGGAGATACGCAGTATTTT; CDR3aa: CASSPGGDTQYF
v_gene: TRBV24-1; j_gene: TRBJ2-1; d_gene: TRBD1; abundance: .; len: 17; CDR3nt: TGTGCCACCAGTGACCCCCCCGGGACAGGGAAATACAATGAGCAGTTCTTC; CDR3aa: CATSDPPGTGKYNEQFF
v_gene: TRBV24-1; j_gene: TRBJ1-1; d_gene: TRBD1; abundance: .; len: 13; CDR3nt: TGTGCCACCAGTGCCAGGACAGGGGCCGAAGCTTTCTTT; CDR3aa: CATSARTGAEAFF
v_gene: TRBV4-2; j_gene: TRBJ2-1; d_gene: .; abundance: .; len: 14; CDR3nt: TGTGCCAGCAGCCGGGATCTGGTGGGGGTCGTGCAGTTCTTC; CDR3aa: CASSRDLVGVVQFF
v_gene: TRBV6-2/TRBV6-3; j_gene: TRBJ2-3; d_gene: TRBD2; abundance: few; len: 18; CDR3nt: TGTGCCAGCAGTTACTCGACTAGCGGGCGCACTAGCACAGATACGCAGTATTTT; CDR3aa: CASSYSTSGRTSTDTQYF
v_gene: TRBV12-3/TRBV12-4; j_gene: TRBJ1-6; d_gene: .; abundance: many; len: 15; CDR3nt: TGTGCCAGCAGCCTTTTGGGACCCGGTAATTCACCCCTCCACTTT; CDR3aa: CASSLLGPGNSPLHF
v_gene: TRBV3-1; j_gene: TRBJ1-1; d_gene: .; abundance: .; len: 15; CDR3nt: TGTGCCAGCAGCCAAGGTATGGATCAGAACACTGAAGCTTTCTTT; CDR3aa: CASSQGMDQNTEAFF
v_gene: TRBV5-1; j_gene: TRBJ2-3; d_gene: .; abundance: few; len: 15; CDR3nt: TGCGCCAGCAGCCCCGGGGGCCGTGTACAGGATACGCAGTATTTT; CDR3aa: CASSPGGRVQDTQYF
v_gene: TRBV7-9; j_gene: TRBJ2-4; d_gene: .; abundance: .; len: 21; CDR3nt: TGTGCCAGCAGCTTGACCACTAACGGGACTTACCAGAGGATAGCCAAAAACATTCAGTACTTC; CDR3aa: CASSLTTNGTYQRIAKNIQYF
v_gene: TRBV20-1; j_gene: TRBJ2-3; d_gene: .; abundance: medium-sized; len: 15; CDR3nt: TGCAGTGCTACCGCCTCGGGGGCCGGATCAGATACGCAGTATTTT; CDR3aa: CSATASGAGSDTQYF
v_gene: TRBV5-1; j_gene: TRBJ2-2; d_gene: .; abundance: .; len: 18; CDR3nt: TGCGCCAGCAGCCTGCCCGGGACACACCCGATTCCCACCGGGGAGCTGTTTTTT; CDR3aa: CASSLPGTHPIPTGELFF
v_gene: TRBV5-1; j_gene: TRBJ2-2; d_gene: .; abundance: few; len: 19; CDR3nt: TGCGCCAGCAGCTTGGCCCAGGTGTTAACTCCAGGATTAGGAGGGGAGCTGTTTTTT; CDR3aa: CASSLAQVLTPGLGGELFF
v_gene: TRBV6-5; j_gene: TRBJ2-7; d_gene: .; abundance: .; len: 15; CDR3nt: TGTGCCAGCAGTTACTCGACCCGGGGAATCTACGAGCAGTACTTC; CDR3aa: CASSYSTRGIYEQYF
v_gene: TRBV12-3/TRBV12-4; j_gene: TRBJ2-2; d_gene: .; abundance: .; len: 15; CDR3nt: TGTGCCAGCAGCCCGAGCCGGAGAAACACCGGGGAGCTGTTTTTT; CDR3aa: CASSPSRRNTGELFF
v_gene: TRBV7-3; j_gene: TRBJ1-2; d_gene: .; abundance: few; len: 13; CDR3nt: TGTGCCAGCAGCCCTACCGGGACGGATGGCTACACCTTC; CDR3aa: CASSPTGTDGYTF
v_gene: TRBV5-1; j_gene: TRBJ2-5; d_gene: TRBD1; abundance: few; len: 17; CDR3nt: TGCGCCAGCAGCTTGGAAAAAGGACAGGGATGGCAAGAGACCCAGTACTTC; CDR3aa: CASSLEKGQGWQETQYF
v_gene: TRBV29-1; j_gene: TRBJ1-2; d_gene: .; abundance: .; len: 12; CDR3nt: TGCAGCGTTAACGACAGTCCGGATGGCTACACCTTC; CDR3aa: CSVNDSPDGYTF
v_gene: TRBV7-9; j_gene: TRBJ2-2; d_gene: TRBD1; abundance: few; len: 16; CDR3nt: TGTGCCAGCAGCTCTCCACAGGGGGCTAACCCCGGGGAGCTGTTTTTT; CDR3aa: CASSSPQGANPGELFF
v_gene: TRBV4-3; j_gene: TRBJ1-2; d_gene: .; abundance: .; len: 15; CDR3nt: TGCGCCAGCAGCCAAGCTTATGGGTGGGGGGATGGCTACACCTTC; CDR3aa: CASSQAYGWGDGYTF
v_gene: TRBV3-1; j_gene: TRBJ2-6; d_gene: .; abundance: .; len: 14; CDR3nt: TGTGCCAGCAGCCCTGCCACTGGGGCCAACGTCCTGACTTTC; CDR3aa: CASSPATGANVLTF
v_gene: TRBV6-5; j_gene: TRBJ1-3; d_gene: .; abundance: .; len: 16; CDR3nt: TGTGCCAGCAGTTACTCGGGGGACCTTACTGGAAACACCATATATTTT; CDR3aa: CASSYSGDLTGNTIYF
v_gene: TRBV5-4; j_gene: TRBJ2-3; d_gene: .; abundance: few; len: 13; CDR3nt: TGTGCCAGCAGCCCGACTCAAGACTATACGCAGTATTTT; CDR3aa: CASSPTQDYTQYF
v_gene: TRBV7-3; j_gene: TRBJ2-1; d_gene: TRBD2; abundance: .; len: 15; CDR3nt: TGTGCCAGCAGCTTCGGGACTAGCGTTGACAATGAGCAGTTCTTC; CDR3aa: CASSFGTSVDNEQFF
v_gene: TRBV24-1; j_gene: TRBJ1-3; d_gene: .; abundance: .; len: 18; CDR3nt: TGTGCCACCAGTGACTCCTCCGGGACGGAGAGCTCTGGAAACACCATATATTTT; CDR3aa: CATSDSSGTESSGNTIYF
v_gene: TRBV12-3/TRBV12-4; j_gene: TRBJ2-3; d_gene: TRBD2; abundance: few; len: 18; CDR3nt: TGTGCCAGCAGTTTGGTCGGCGCTAGCGGGGGGGCCTCAGATACGCAGTATTTT; CDR3aa: CASSLVGASGGASDTQYF
v_gene: TRBV4-1; j_gene: TRBJ1-2; d_gene: TRBD1; abundance: .; len: 16; CDR3nt: TGCGCCAGCAGCCCCGGGACAGGGAACTTTAACTATGGCTACACCTTC; CDR3aa: CASSPGTGNFNYGYTF
v_gene: TRBV7-9; j_gene: TRBJ1-2; d_gene: .; abundance: .; len: 13; CDR3nt: TGTGCCAGCAGCTTTACCCTTAACTATGGCTACACCTTC; CDR3aa: CASSFTLNYGYTF
v_gene: TRBV6-5; j_gene: TRBJ1-1; d_gene: .; abundance: .; len: 14; CDR3nt: TGTGCCAGCAGTTTTACAGGGAGGGCCACAGAAGCTTTCTTT; CDR3aa: CASSFTGRATEAFF